The present T cell receptor (beta chain) was sequenced within a study of shared clonotypes between healthy human individuals. Assay runs were performed at deep level. Original methodology: Because ImmunoSEQ provided only junction sequences with no quality scores, the filtering differed. Clones were read by immunoSEQ multiplex PCR, and TCRdb kept only the in-frame ones, dropping some. V and J calls and clone size are copied from that table; D and trimming were computed from the DNA. Of 550,000 to 750,000 clones detected, around 95% appear once; the ten largest clones hold 0.09% to 0.13%. Overall study results and limits: A few donors showed sharing of approximately 5% of naive CD4 clonotypes.

As concerns this clone: Its target is not known.

This CDR3 has 13 amino acids. Germline V gene lookup returns CDR1 MGHRA and CDR2 YSYEKL. Positively selected for CCR7, the CD45RO-negative cells used as naive CD8 cells excluded terminally differentiated effector memory CD45RA+ cells. The rearrangement joins TRBV4-1 to TRBJ2-5; D uncertain. TRBJ2-7 explains the end of the DNA better; the J call may be wrong. The specimen sequenced was naive CD8+ T cells sorted from blood. The origin of this receptor is a young woman in good health. CDR3 coding DNA: TGCGCCAGCAGCCAAGATCAGACCTACGAGCAGTACTTC. Encoded protein: CASSQDQTYEQYF.